This TCR beta chain was captured by sequencing in a study of response to subunit inactivated influenza vaccine. CDR3 length: 19 amino acids. The ends lost 5 bases at V and 1 base at J; junction bases unmatched: 10. Germline V gene data show CDR1 as SGHAT and CDR2 as FQNNGV. MiXCR, run by TCRdb on the RT-PCR reads, gives a single entry per CDR3 protein. The data show 500,000 to 600,000 distinct CDR3 sequences, around 11% seen once. This clonotype was detected a few times. This clonotype was obtained from a middle-aged man who received an inactivated influenza vaccine. This chain connects TRBV11-2 to TRBJ2-3, with 15 bases lining up with TRBD2. Material: PBMCs from blood, obtained on the day of vaccination. CDR3 in DNA: TGTGCCAGCAGCGTCCGCGGACTAGCGGGGGGGCTTGGCACAGATACGCAGTATTTT. It specifies CASSVRGLAGGLGTDTQYF.